The 3 T cell receptor beta chains below come from one sample, sequenced in a study of blood T cell repertoires in COVID-19. Method: immunoSEQ multiplex PCR; TCRdb's copy keeps in-frame clones and lacks some. The sample holds approximately 450,000 clones, more than 80% seen once. Material: PBMCs or T cells enriched from blood (not recorded which). The receptor set was obtained from a man aged 30 to 39 who had recovered from COVID-19.

The chain combines TRBV7-3 with TRBJ2-1, with TRBD2 matching 8 bases. V was clipped by 6 bases and J by 5 bases; unmatched bases: 24. Germline V lookup: CDR1 SGHTA, CDR2 FQGTGA. This CDR3 is 20 amino acids long. The CDR3 is CASRRSSISGTALSNNEQFF. CDR3 coding DNA: TGTGCCAGCAGGAGATCGTCGATTAGCGGGACGGCTCTAAGTAACAATGAGCAGTTCTTC. The full variable domain, its missing parts supplied by reference TRBV7-3 and TRBJ2-1, is GAGVSQTPSNKVTEKGKYVELRCDPISGHTALYWYRQSLGQGPEFLIYFQGTGAADDSGLPNDRFFAVRPEGSVSTLKIQRTERGDSAVYLCASRRSSISGTALSNNEQFFGPGTRLTVL.

This chain connects TRBV7-8 to TRBJ1-3, with unresolved D. CDR1 is SGHVS, CDR2 FQNEAQ, per germline. The CDR3 has 16 residues. With 3 bases removed from V and 4 bases from J, the gap between germline ends came to 16 bases. CDR3 sequence: CASSFTEAIWGNTIYF. CDR3 nucleotides: TGTGCCAGCAGCTTCACGGAGGCAATATGGGGAAACACCATATATTTT.

This clone has only a few counts. This chain joins TRBV4-2 and TRBJ2-7; perhaps TRBD2 as D (6 bases). Trimming stripped 4 bases from V and 4 bases from J, with 14 bases between. Per germline, CDR1 LGHNA and CDR2 YNFKEQ. The CDR3 length is 14 residues. This CDR3 is CASSPLSGQYEQYF. The CDR3, as DNA: TGTGCCAGCAGCCCCCTGAGCGGGCAATACGAGCAGTACTTC.